This T cell receptor (beta chain) was recorded in a study of technical replicates of blood from a handful of donors. Germline CDR1 and CDR2: LNHNV and YYDKDF (reference sequence). The V and J ends lost 5 bases and 4 bases respectively, with 11 bases between them. The CDR3 spans 14 residues. TCRdb keeps only in-frame clones here, not all; method: immunoSEQ multiplex PCR. Of about 80,000 clones in the sample, about 97% were seen once. The chain carries TRBV15 and TRBJ2-2; TRBD2 is a possible D gene (6 bases). This receptor was taken from a human donor in good health. The sample taken for sequencing was T cells isolated from PBMCs. CDR3 region: CATSLGRSTGELFF. The CDR3 nucleotides read TGTGCCACCAGCCTTGGGAGGAGCACCGGGGAGCTGTTTTTT.